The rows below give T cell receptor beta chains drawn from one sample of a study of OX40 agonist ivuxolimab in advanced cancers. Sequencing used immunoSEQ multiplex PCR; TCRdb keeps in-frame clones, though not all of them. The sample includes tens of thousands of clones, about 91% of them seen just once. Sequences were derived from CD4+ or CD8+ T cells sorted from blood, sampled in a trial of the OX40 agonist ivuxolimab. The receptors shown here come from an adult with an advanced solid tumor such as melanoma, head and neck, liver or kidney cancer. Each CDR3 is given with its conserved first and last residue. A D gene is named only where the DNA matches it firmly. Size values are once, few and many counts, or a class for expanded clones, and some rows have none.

CASSLAGETAGELFF TGTGCCAGCAGCTTAGCGGGAGAGACGGCCGGGGAGCTGTTTTTT 15 . TRBV7-6 . TRBJ2-2
CASSGRTATGELFF TGTGCCAGCAGTGGACGGACGGCCACCGGGGAGCTGTTTTTT 14 . TRBV6-5 . TRBJ2-2
CASSSETGNEQYF TGTGCCAGCAGCTCGGAGACAGGAAACGAGCAGTACTTC 13 . TRBV7-9 . TRBJ2-7
CASSETGACTDTQYF TGCGCCAGCAGTGAGACAGGGGCCTGCACAGATACGCAGTATTTT 15 . TRBV10-1 TRBD1 TRBJ2-3
CASRSLSSYEQYF TGTGCCAGCAGGAGCCTTAGCTCCTACGAGCAGTACTTC 13 . TRBV28 . TRBJ2-7
CASSRDRGRSPLHF TGCGCCAGCAGCCGAGACAGGGGGCGTTCACCCCTCCACTTT 14 . TRBV4-3 TRBD1 TRBJ1-6
CASSLVGRETQYF TGTGCCAGCAGCCTCGTGGGGAGGGAGACCCAGTACTTC 13 . TRBV11-1 . TRBJ2-5
CASSMNPLHRGVTGELFF TGTGCCAGTAGTATGAACCCCCTCCACAGGGGGGTAACCGGGGAGCTGTTTTTT 18 . TRBV19 TRBD1 TRBJ2-2
CASSHWEGDSQETQYF TGTGCCAGCAGTCACTGGGAGGGAGACAGCCAAGAGACCCAGTACTTC 16 . TRBV11-1 TRBD2 TRBJ2-5
CASSQDGPGGALAGELFF TGCGCCAGCAGCCAAGACGGACCAGGGGGCGCCTTAGCCGGGGAGCTGTTTTTT 18 . TRBV4-3 TRBD1 TRBJ2-2
CASSYGQNNEQFF TGTGCCAGCAGTTACGGACAGAACAATGAGCAGTTCTTC 13 . TRBV6-5 . TRBJ2-1
CASSPRVAGLGNEQFF TGTGCCAGCAGCCCCCGGGTAGCGGGGTTAGGTAATGAGCAGTTCTTC 16 . TRBV14 TRBD2 TRBJ2-1
CASSLEEAGGFTDTQYF TGTGCCAGCAGCTTAGAGGAGGCGGGAGGTTTCACAGATACGCAGTATTTT 17 . TRBV11-2 TRBD2 TRBJ2-3
CASSQGTSGSYGTGEQYF TGCGCCAGCAGCCAAGGGACTAGCGGGAGCTATGGTACCGGGGAGCAGTACTTC 18 . TRBV4-1 TRBD2 TRBJ2-7
CASSEYRSSYYEQYF TGTGCCAGCAGTGAATACAGGAGTTCGTACTACGAGCAGTACTTC 15 . TRBV6-1 . TRBJ2-7
CASSDSHNEQFF TGTGCCAGCAGCGATTCCCACAATGAGCAGTTCTTC 12 once TRBV7-9 . TRBJ2-1
CASTPPNPKNSLHVSYEQYF TGTGCCAGCACACCCCCGAATCCCAAGAATAGCCTCCACGTCTCATACGAGCAGTACTTC 20 . TRBV21-1 . TRBJ2-7
CASSLDLDRVITYEQYF TGTGCCAGCAGCTTAGATTTGGACAGGGTAATTACCTACGAGCAGTACTTC 17 . TRBV7-2 TRBD1 TRBJ2-7
CASSSGTGQPQHF TGTGCCAGCAGTAGCGGGACAGGCCAGCCCCAGCATTTT 13 . TRBV27 TRBD1 TRBJ1-5
CASSQDASSSYEQYF TGCGCCAGCAGCCAAGATGCTAGCTCTAGTTACGAGCAGTACTTC 15 . TRBV4-3 . TRBJ2-7
CSVLGESYEQYF TGCAGCGTTCTAGGGGAATCCTACGAGCAGTACTTC 12 . TRBV29-1 . TRBJ2-7
CASRPELGLAVSLVF TGTGCCAGCAGACCTGAACTTGGACTAGCGGTATCCCTTGTCTTC 15 . TRBV27 TRBD2 TRBJ2-1
CASSLGDRQETQYF TGTGCCAGCAGCTTAGGGGACAGACAAGAGACCCAGTACTTC 14 . TRBV13 . TRBJ2-5
CASSLKASPSYNEQFF TGTGCCAGCTCACTGAAGGCTTCTCCCTCCTACAATGAGCAGTTCTTC 16 . TRBV18 . TRBJ2-1
CASSQEAGGTYNEQFF TGCGCCAGCAGCCAAGAAGCCGGGGGCACCTACAATGAGCAGTTCTTC 16 . TRBV4-3 . TRBJ2-1
CASSTMTGWGYTF TGTGCCAGTAGTACCATGACAGGGTGGGGCTACACCTTC 13 . TRBV19 TRBD1 TRBJ1-2
CASSLTGGGSETQYF TGTGCCAGTAGCCTGACAGGGGGCGGCTCAGAGACCCAGTACTTC 15 . TRBV19 TRBD1 TRBJ2-5
CASSEKREYNEQFF TGTGCCAGCAGTGAAAAACGGGAATACAATGAGCAGTTCTTC 14 . TRBV2 . TRBJ2-1